This T cell receptor beta chain was recovered during a study of OX40 agonist ivuxolimab in advanced cancers. Study-level background: Across the patients, intravenous ivuxolimab was delivered every 2 weeks at 0.01 to 10 mg/kg. Patients enrolled in dose escalation were diagnosed with hepatocellular carcinoma, melanoma, renal cell or head and neck cancer. One patient with hepatocellular carcinoma and two with cutaneous melanoma, three in all, had partial responses.

Researchers took blood at baseline, on cycle 4 day 1, and on cycle 7 day 1. CDR1 and CDR2 (germline): WNHNN, SYGVQD (reference sequence). The CDR3 extends over 15 amino acids. V lost 3 bases to trimming and J lost 3 bases; unmatched junction nucleotides: 7. Clones were read by immunoSEQ multiplex PCR, and TCRdb kept only the in-frame ones, dropping some. In the table there are approximately 77,000 clones, more than 80% of which are singletons. Sequences were derived from CD4+ or CD8+ T cells sorted from blood, sampled in a trial of the OX40 agonist ivuxolimab. The chain combines TRBV10-1 with TRBJ2-5; 7 positions agree with TRBD2. This sequence was found in an adult with an advanced solid tumor such as melanoma, head and neck, liver or kidney cancer. This chain's CDR3 is CASSEGSSGEETQYF. DNA for the CDR3: TGCGCCAGCAGTGAAGGGTCTAGCGGAGAAGAGACCCAGTACTTC.